The 21 T cell receptor beta chains in this list originate from one sample, sequenced in a study of blood T cell repertoires in COVID-19. Clones were sequenced by immunoSEQ multiplex PCR, and TCRdb holds only the in-frame ones, with some missing. This sample has 100,000 to 150,000 clones, with about 79% found just once. The specimen was peripheral blood. These receptors were collected from a woman aged 65 to 85 with acute or convalescent COVID-19.

The genes are TRBV29-1 and TRBJ1-2; TRBD1 aligns across 7 bases. Germline V gives CDR1 SQVTM, CDR2 ANQGSEA. The CDR3 extends over 15 amino acids. J gave up 5 bases and V 0 bases, and 9 bases lay outside the gene matches. The DNA of the CDR3 is TGCAGCGTTGAAGATCGTTCAGGGGGTATATATGGCTACACCTTC. Protein sequence: CSVEDRSGGIYGYTF.

The chain combines TRBV5-4 with TRBJ1-2; TRBD1 is a possible D gene (6 bases). The CDR3 totals 14 residues. CDR1 is SGHNT and CDR2 is YYREEE in the germline V gene (reference sequence). V gave up 2 bases and J gave up 8 bases, with 16 bases separating them. This chain's CDR3 is CASSFDTGFQGYTF. The DNA for the CDR3 is TGTGCCAGCAGCTTCGATACAGGGTTTCAAGGCTACACCTTC.

The V call is TRBV7-8, the J call TRBJ1-5; perhaps TRBD1 as D (5 bases). The CDR3 is made up of 17 amino acids. Between the trimmed V and J ends, which lost 1 base and 5 bases, there was a span of 18 bases. CDR1 and CDR2 (germline): SGHVS, FQNEAQ. CDR3 in amino acids: CASSLVFRQGKDQPQHF. The CDR3 DNA is TGTGCCAGCAGCTTAGTTTTTCGGCAGGGCAAGGATCAGCCCCAGCATTTT.

This clone was picked up a small number of times. V is TRBV19 and J is TRBJ2-1; 8 nucleotides align to TRBD2. From germline, CDR1 is LNHDA and CDR2 SQIVND (reference sequence). The CDR3 contains 15 residues. Trimming removed 6 bases from V and 3 bases from J; junction bases left unmatched: 7. This chain's CDR3 is CASRPRGGVYNEQFF. The CDR3 coding sequence is TGTGCCAGTAGGCCACGGGGGGGGGTCTACAATGAGCAGTTCTTC.

V usage is TRBV9 and J usage is TRBJ1-2; 10 nucleotides agree with TRBD1. J gave up 4 bases and V 4 bases, and 7 bases lay outside the gene matches. Germline V lookup: CDR1 SGDLS, CDR2 YYNGEE. The CDR3 covers 15 residues. The CDR3 DNA reads as TGTGCCAGCAGCACCAGACAGGGGGCGGGCTATGGCTACACCTTC. Translated: CASSTRQGAGYGYTF.

The chain joins TRBV7-9 to TRBJ2-5; possibly TRBD1 for D (6 bases). V was clipped by 2 bases and J by 5 bases, with 12 bases between them. From germline, CDR1 is SEHNR and CDR2 FQNEAQ (reference sequence). The CDR3 has 14 residues. Written as DNA, the CDR3 is TGTGCCAGCAGCTTATGGGGGCTGAGGGAGACCCAGTACTTC. Translation gives CASSLWGLRETQYF. The full variable domain, with the rest looked up from reference TRBV7-9 and TRBJ2-5, is DTGVSQNPRHKITKRGQNVTFRCDPISEHNRLYWYRQTLGQGPEFLTYFQNEAQLEKSRLLSDRFSAERPKGSFSTLEIQRTEQGDSAMYLCASSLWGLRETQYFGPGTRLLVL.

This clone was observed a few times. The CDR3 is CARSLHSLADSTDTQYF. Written as DNA, the CDR3 is TGTGCCAGGAGCCTCCATTCACTAGCGGATAGCACAGATACGCAGTATTTT. The chain couples TRBV11-2 to TRBJ2-3, with 8 bases that match TRBD2. The CDR3 runs 17 residues. V shed 9 bases and J 0 bases; nucleotides not matched to a gene: 14. Germline CDR1 SGHAT, CDR2 FQNNGV.

The chain employs TRBV6-5 and TRBJ1-2, with D possibly matching TRBD1 (6 bases). This CDR3 is built from 14 residues. CDR1 is MNHEY and CDR2 is SVGAGI in the germline V gene. Trimming shortened V by 4 bases and J by 4 bases, and 13 bases separated the two germline ends. CDR3 sequence (DNA): TGTGCCAGCAGTTTGGGGGGGGCGCGCTATGGCTACACCTTC. It translates to CASSLGGARYGYTF.

The V and J genes are TRBV7-2 and TRBJ1-2, with D possibly being TRBD1 (6 bases). Trimming left V 6 bases short and J 7 bases short, with 12 bases between. CDR3 length equals 12 residues. Germline V gene sequence: CDR1 SGHTA, CDR2 FQGNSA. Here the CDR3 reads CASRMTGVGYTF. In DNA form, the CDR3 reads TGTGCCAGCAGAATGACAGGCGTTGGCTACACCTTC. Combining the CDR3 with reference TRBV7-2 and TRBJ1-2 gives the whole variable domain GAGVSQSPSNKVTEKGKDVELRCDPISGHTALYWYRQSLGQGLEFLIYFQGNSAPDKSGLPSDRFSAERTGGSVSTLTIQRTQQEDSAVYLCASRMTGVGYTFGSGTRLTVV.

The chain is built from TRBV12-3 or TRBV12-4 and TRBJ2-4; 8 bases agree with TRBD1. Unmatched junction bases numbered 5, after V lost 5 bases and J lost 8 bases. This CDR3 contains 13 residues. The CDR3 DNA sequence: TGTGCCAGCAGTCCAGGACAGGGCTACATTCAGTACTTC. This encodes CASSPGQGYIQYF.

The chain is built from TRBV11-2 and TRBJ1-6; D is ambiguous. Trimming took 1 base from V and 9 from J, leaving 7 bases between them. Germline V gene data show CDR1 as SGHAT and CDR2 as FQNNGV. The CDR3 covers 13 residues. The CDR3 protein is CASSLARSSPLHF. The CDR3 DNA sequence: TGTGCCAGCAGCTTAGCCCGGAGTTCACCCCTCCACTTT.

The chain has TRBV11-3 and TRBJ1-1, with D maybe TRBD1 (5 bases). CDR1 and CDR2 (germline): SGHNT, YENEEA. Trimming took 0 bases from V and 0 from J, leaving 8 bases between them. This CDR3 region has 15 residues. CDR3 sequence (DNA): TGTGCCAGCAGCTTAGAGGAGGGGCTGAACACTGAAGCTTTCTTT. This encodes CASSLEEGLNTEAFF.

J is TRBJ2-5 and V is TRBV6-1; D may be TRBD2 (6 bases). Germline V gene lookup returns CDR1 MNHNS and CDR2 SASEGT. This CDR3 is built from 16 residues. The V gene lost 3 bases and the J gene lost 8 bases, with 22 bases spanning the gap. The CDR3 protein is CASSEHHKGGLETQYF. The CDR3, as DNA: TGTGCCAGCAGTGAGCACCATAAGGGAGGTTTAGAAACCCAGTACTTC.

V usage is TRBV11-3 and J usage is TRBJ1-1; 8 bases fit TRBD1. V lost 3 bases, J lost 6 bases, and 12 bases stayed unmatched. The V gene's germline CDR1 is SGHNT and CDR2 YENEEA. The CDR3 length is 16 residues. This CDR3 reads CASSLRPGQDWAEAFF. The CDR3 nucleotides read TGTGCCAGCAGCTTGCGTCCGGGACAGGACTGGGCTGAAGCTTTCTTT.

V is TRBV2 and J is TRBJ1-2, with TRBD1 identical over 10 bases. J gave up 3 bases and V 6 bases, and 13 bases lay outside the gene matches. The length of the CDR3 is 17 residues. CDR1 and CDR2 (germline): SNHLY, FYNNEI. Written as DNA, the CDR3 is TGTGCCAGCAGGGGTCGGACAGGGGGTGTAGTAGACTATGGCTACACCTTC. Translated: CASRGRTGGVVDYGYTF.

V and J are TRBV5-4 and TRBJ2-1; 9 bases match TRBD1. V shed 1 base, J shed 7 bases, and the junction held 6 bases outside the gene matches. Per the germline V gene, CDR1 is SGHNT and CDR2 is YYREEE (reference sequence). The CDR3 loop spans 15 amino acids. CDR3 bases: TGTGCCAGCAGCTTGTCACAGGGGGCGCAGAATGAGCAGTTCTTC. Its translation: CASSLSQGAQNEQFF.

This chain connects TRBV9 to TRBJ2-5; D might be TRBD2 (7 bases). Trimming removed 1 base from V and 5 bases from J, with 15 bases in between. This CDR3 has 15 amino acids. Germline-derived CDR1 and CDR2 are SGDLS and YYNGEE. CDR3 residues: CASSVLRGGRETQYF. The CDR3 coding sequence is TGTGCCAGCAGCGTATTGAGGGGGGGCAGGGAGACCCAGTACTTC.

This clone was seen at least ten times. This sequence joins TRBV7-9 and TRBJ2-3; 7 bases line up with TRBD2. Germline V gene sequence: CDR1 SEHNR, CDR2 FQNEAQ (reference sequence). This CDR3 spans 16 amino acids. After removal of 1 base from V and 6 bases from J, the junction contained 10 bases not matched to a gene. The CDR3 loop reads CASSLDGRGTMDTQYF. CDR3 sequence (DNA): TGTGCCAGCAGCTTAGACGGGCGGGGGACCATGGATACGCAGTATTTT.

The chain uses TRBV11-3 and TRBJ1-3, with 9 bases identical to TRBD1. The CDR3 runs 14 residues. Germline assignment: CDR1 SGHNT and CDR2 YENEEA. V gave up 5 bases and J gave up 4 bases; unmatched junction bases: 3. The CDR3 coding sequence is TGTGCCAGCAGCCTCGGACAGGGGGGAAACACCATATATTTT. It specifies CASSLGQGGNTIYF.

This chain uses TRBV2 with TRBJ1-1, with 7 bases aligning to TRBD1. Germline V CDR1 and CDR2: SNHLY, FYNNEI. The CDR3 is made up of 13 amino acids. J was trimmed by 5 bases and V by 6 bases; bases with no gene match: 6. As DNA, the CDR3 is TGTGCCAGCAGCAGGACAGGAGGGACTGAAGCTTTCTTT. Protein product: CASSRTGGTEAFF. Drawing the rest from reference TRBV2 and TRBJ1-1, the complete variable domain is EPEVTQTPSHQVTQMGQEVILRCVPISNHLYFYWYRQILGQKVEFLVSFYNNEISEKSEIFDDQFSVERPDGSNFTLKIRSTKLEDSAMYFCASSRTGGTEAFFGQGTRLTVV.

The chain recombines TRBV12-3 or TRBV12-4 with TRBJ2-5; 9 nucleotides agree with TRBD1. The CDR3 spans 13 residues. After removal of 4 bases from V and 3 bases from J, the junction contained 0 bases not matched to a gene. CDR3 nucleotides: TGTGCCAGCAGTTGGGACAGGGAAGAGACCCAGTACTTC. Amino acids: CASSWDREETQYF.